A selection of T cell receptor beta chains follows, all from one sample in a study of metastatic and nonmetastatic thyroid tumors. TCRdb re-analyzed the PCR reads through MiXCR. Of 89,000 or so clones in the sample, 8.6% were seen once. The sample taken for sequencing was blood. These receptors all stem from a female donor with papillary thyroid cancer or a benign thyroid nodule (not recorded which). Some clones in this sample may be carry-over from other donors' samples. Each CDR3 is given with its conserved first and last residue. A D gene is named only where the DNA matches it firmly. Size values are once, few and many counts, or a class for expanded clones, and some rows have none.

v_call: TRBV20-1; d_call: TRBD2; j_call: TRBJ2-1; clone_size: many; cdr3_nt: TGCAGTGCTAGAGATCCGAGCGGGGGGTACAATGAGCAGTTCTTC; cdr3_aa: CSARDPSGGYNEQFF
v_call: TRBV4-1; d_call: -; j_call: TRBJ2-3; clone_size: many; cdr3_nt: TGCGCCAGCAGCCAAGAAGTTCCGAGCACAGATACGCAGTATTTT; cdr3_aa: CASSQEVPSTDTQYF
v_call: TRBV3-2; d_call: -; j_call: TRBJ2-1; clone_size: many; cdr3_nt: TGTGCCAGCATCAACACTTTAGGACTAGCGGCGAGCTCCTACAATGAGCAGTTCTTC; cdr3_aa: CASINTLGLAASSYNEQFF
v_call: TRBV27; d_call: -; j_call: TRBJ1-1; clone_size: many; cdr3_nt: TGTGCCAGCAGTTTAGGTGGTGGGATCGACACTGAAGCTTTCTTT; cdr3_aa: CASSLGGGIDTEAFF
v_call: TRBV5-4; d_call: -; j_call: TRBJ2-1; clone_size: many; cdr3_nt: TGTGCCAGCAGCTTGGTGGGATTAGGGGACTACAATGAGCAGTTCTTC; cdr3_aa: CASSLVGLGDYNEQFF
v_call: TRBV7-7; d_call: -; j_call: TRBJ2-5; clone_size: -; cdr3_nt: TGTGCCAGCAGCTTAGGATGGCAGGGCGGAGAGACCCAGTACTTC; cdr3_aa: CASSLGWQGGETQYF
v_call: TRBV19; d_call: -; j_call: TRBJ2-3; clone_size: -; cdr3_nt: TGTGCCAGTAGTCTCGCCCGTACAGATACGCAGTATTTT; cdr3_aa: CASSLARTDTQYF
v_call: TRBV6-6; d_call: -; j_call: TRBJ2-7; clone_size: many; cdr3_nt: TGTGCCAGCAGTTACTCGGCGGGACAAAACTACGAGCAGTACTTC; cdr3_aa: CASSYSAGQNYEQYF
v_call: TRBV7-2; d_call: -; j_call: TRBJ2-1; clone_size: many; cdr3_nt: TGTGCCAGCAGCCCGGGGGGCCGGTCCTACAATGAGCAGTTCTTC; cdr3_aa: CASSPGGRSYNEQFF
v_call: TRBV29-1; d_call: -; j_call: TRBJ2-1; clone_size: -; cdr3_nt: TGCAGCGCTTGGGACTACAATGAGCAGTTCTTC; cdr3_aa: CSAWDYNEQFF
v_call: TRBV6-6; d_call: -; j_call: TRBJ2-7; clone_size: many; cdr3_nt: TGTGCCAGCAGTTACTCCCGGACATCCTACGAGCAGTACTTC; cdr3_aa: CASSYSRTSYEQYF
v_call: TRBV7-9; d_call: TRBD2; j_call: TRBJ2-1; clone_size: many; cdr3_nt: TGTGCCAGCAGCCCTATCGCGGGGGGTCCATACAATGAGCAGTTCTTC; cdr3_aa: CASSPIAGGPYNEQFF
v_call: TRBV11-1; d_call: TRBD1; j_call: TRBJ2-7; clone_size: many; cdr3_nt: TGTGCCAGCAGCTTAGGGACAGGCTCAACCGAGCAGTACTTC; cdr3_aa: CASSLGTGSTEQYF
v_call: TRBV10-1; d_call: TRBD2; j_call: TRBJ2-2; clone_size: many; cdr3_nt: TGCGCCAGCAGTGAGGGGACTAGCGGACGGCTCGACACCGGGGAGCTGTTTTTT; cdr3_aa: CASSEGTSGRLDTGELFF
v_call: TRBV12-3/TRBV12-4; d_call: -; j_call: TRBJ2-5; clone_size: -; cdr3_nt: TGTGCCAGCAAAGGGGTGGCCCTCCAAGGGACCCAGTACTTC; cdr3_aa: CASKGVALQGTQYF
v_call: TRBV19; d_call: -; j_call: TRBJ1-5; clone_size: -; cdr3_nt: TGTGCCAGTAGTATAGTGGGCAGGGGACAGCCCCAGCATTTT; cdr3_aa: CASSIVGRGQPQHF
v_call: TRBV9; d_call: -; j_call: TRBJ1-2; clone_size: many; cdr3_nt: TGTGCCAGCAGCGGCGGCGGTTTTGGGGACTATGGCTACACCTTC; cdr3_aa: CASSGGGFGDYGYTF
v_call: TRBV24-1; d_call: -; j_call: TRBJ2-3; clone_size: many; cdr3_nt: TGTGCCACCAGTGATGCCGGGGAGGCGGGGTCGGGAGATACGCAGTATTTT; cdr3_aa: CATSDAGEAGSGDTQYF
v_call: TRBV19; d_call: -; j_call: TRBJ1-1; clone_size: many; cdr3_nt: TGTGCCAGTAGTAACGGCTTGGGGGCGAAGGAAGCTTTCTTT; cdr3_aa: CASSNGLGAKEAFF
v_call: TRBV6-1; d_call: TRBD1; j_call: TRBJ1-4; clone_size: many; cdr3_nt: TGTGCCAGCAGGGGACAGGCCCGGGGGTCAACTAATGAAAAACTGTTTTTT; cdr3_aa: CASRGQARGSTNEKLFF
v_call: TRBV6-1; d_call: TRBD1; j_call: TRBJ1-2; clone_size: few; cdr3_nt: TGTGCCAGCAGTCGACAGGGTCTTTTTGGCTACACCTTC; cdr3_aa: CASSRQGLFGYTF
v_call: TRBV6-1; d_call: -; j_call: TRBJ2-3; clone_size: few; cdr3_nt: TGTGCCAGCAGTACCGTAGATACGCAGTATTTT; cdr3_aa: CASSTVDTQYF
v_call: TRBV4-2; d_call: TRBD2; j_call: TRBJ2-3; clone_size: few; cdr3_nt: TGTGCCAGCAGCCAAACTAGCGGGGGGATGGATACGCAGTATTTT; cdr3_aa: CASSQTSGGMDTQYF
v_call: TRBV18; d_call: TRBD1; j_call: TRBJ2-7; clone_size: many; cdr3_nt: TGTGCCAGCTCACCACGTACAGGGGGGGAGCAGTACTTC; cdr3_aa: CASSPRTGGEQYF
v_call: TRBV18; d_call: TRBD2; j_call: TRBJ2-3; clone_size: many; cdr3_nt: TGTGCCAGCTCACCAAATAGCGGGGGGGCCACAGATACGCAGTATTTT; cdr3_aa: CASSPNSGGATDTQYF
v_call: TRBV2; d_call: TRBD2; j_call: TRBJ2-1; clone_size: -; cdr3_nt: TGTGCCAGCAGAAAGACTAGCGGGGGATACTACAATGAGCAGTTCTTC; cdr3_aa: CASRKTSGGYYNEQFF
v_call: TRBV28; d_call: -; j_call: TRBJ2-5; clone_size: -; cdr3_nt: TGTGCCAGCAGTCCCCTGGTATGGATTAAAGAGACCCAGTACTTC; cdr3_aa: CASSPLVWIKETQYF
v_call: TRBV6-1; d_call: TRBD1; j_call: TRBJ1-4; clone_size: many; cdr3_nt: TGTGCCAGCAGGGCAGGGGGCGGTGAAAAACTGTTTTTT; cdr3_aa: CASRAGGGEKLFF
v_call: TRBV5-1; d_call: TRBD2; j_call: TRBJ2-2; clone_size: many; cdr3_nt: TGCGCCAGCAGCTTGGTTGCGGGGGGCACCGGGGAGCTGTTTTTT; cdr3_aa: CASSLVAGGTGELFF
v_call: TRBV6-1; d_call: -; j_call: TRBJ1-4; clone_size: few; cdr3_nt: TGTGCCAGCAGTTTCAGGCCTAATGAAAAACTGTTTTTT; cdr3_aa: CASSFRPNEKLFF
v_call: TRBV2; d_call: TRBD2; j_call: TRBJ2-3; clone_size: many; cdr3_nt: TGTGCCAGCAGTCTAGCGGGGGGGGGCACAGATACGCAGTATTTT; cdr3_aa: CASSLAGGGTDTQYF
v_call: TRBV12-3/TRBV12-4; d_call: -; j_call: TRBJ2-5; clone_size: many; cdr3_nt: TGTGCCAGCAGTCCCACCCCCGGACAGAAAGAGACCCAGTACTTC; cdr3_aa: CASSPTPGQKETQYF
v_call: TRBV9; d_call: TRBD1; j_call: TRBJ2-7; clone_size: -; cdr3_nt: TGTGCCAGCAGCCCCCGAGGGACAGGGGCCTACGAGCAGTACTTC; cdr3_aa: CASSPRGTGAYEQYF
v_call: TRBV12-5; d_call: -; j_call: TRBJ2-7; clone_size: many; cdr3_nt: TGTGCTAGTGGTTTGGTACCGGACTACGAGCAGTACTTC; cdr3_aa: CASGLVPDYEQYF
v_call: TRBV6-1; d_call: -; j_call: TRBJ2-1; clone_size: few; cdr3_nt: TGTGCCAGCACCGGGACAGAGCAGTTCTTC; cdr3_aa: CASTGTEQFF
v_call: TRBV5-1; d_call: -; j_call: TRBJ2-7; clone_size: many; cdr3_nt: TGCGCCAGCAGCTTGGCCGAGGGGGGTTCCCACGGGCACGAGCAGTACTTC; cdr3_aa: CASSLAEGGSHGHEQYF
v_call: TRBV5-1; d_call: TRBD1; j_call: TRBJ1-1; clone_size: many; cdr3_nt: TGCGCCAGCAGCTTGGCCGGCGGACAGGGGACTGAAGCTTTCTTT; cdr3_aa: CASSLAGGQGTEAFF
v_call: TRBV20-1; d_call: TRBD1; j_call: TRBJ2-7; clone_size: many; cdr3_nt: TGCAGTGCTAGAGACCCGACAGGGAGCTCCTACGAGCAGTACTTC; cdr3_aa: CSARDPTGSSYEQYF
v_call: TRBV3-1; d_call: TRBD1; j_call: TRBJ1-2; clone_size: -; cdr3_nt: TGTGCCAGCGGCCAGGCTCGGACAGGGGACTATGGCTACACCTTC; cdr3_aa: CASGQARTGDYGYTF
v_call: TRBV11-1; d_call: TRBD1; j_call: TRBJ2-2; clone_size: many; cdr3_nt: TGTGCCAGCAGCGTCCGGGCAGGGGGTGTCACCGGGGAGCTGTTTTTT; cdr3_aa: CASSVRAGGVTGELFF
v_call: TRBV5-6; d_call: -; j_call: TRBJ2-5; clone_size: few; cdr3_nt: TGTGCCAGCAGCCAGGGGAGGGGGGATGAGACCCAGTACTTC; cdr3_aa: CASSQGRGDETQYF